This is a list of T cell receptor beta chains from one sample in a study of blood T cell repertoires in COVID-19. TCRdb's table, derived via immunoSEQ multiplex PCR, lists solely in-frame clones and lacks some. The sample comprises approximately 300,000 clones, approximately 90% of which are singletons, and over 9.5% rests with the top ten. The material sequenced was PBMCs or T cells enriched from blood (not recorded which). The receptors were gathered from a woman between 18 and 30 years old who had recovered from COVID-19. Both conserved end residues are part of each CDR3. The order of the fields is V gene, CDR3 protein.

v_call: TRBV9
cdr3_aa: CASSSPSTGGDEGAFF

v_call: TRBV24-1
cdr3_aa: CATSAFRDLKGKNIQYF

v_call: TRBV20-1
cdr3_aa: CSASAPGRENEQFF

v_call: TRBV28
cdr3_aa: CASSRPGQDLRVFF

v_call: TRBV4-1
cdr3_aa: CASSPTGGTGNTIYF

v_call: TRBV30
cdr3_aa: CAWSENLNTEAFF

v_call: TRBV28
cdr3_aa: CASSLPGGPNTEAFF

v_call: TRBV5-1
cdr3_aa: CASSPHSRGQETQYF

v_call: TRBV15
cdr3_aa: CATSPGTSYEQYF

v_call: TRBV24-1
cdr3_aa: CATSDTKRGSNQPQHF

v_call: TRBV28
cdr3_aa: CASHVGTGHYGYTF

v_call: TRBV6-5
cdr3_aa: CASSLEETNTEAFF

v_call: TRBV7-9
cdr3_aa: CASSSGHLYTEAFF

v_call: TRBV2
cdr3_aa: CASSDRGEGLGAFF

v_call: TRBV7-3
cdr3_aa: CASSLTGSLTGSGTEAFF

v_call: TRBV30
cdr3_aa: CAWSAGGTQYF

v_call: TRBV14
cdr3_aa: CASSQVAGGVLNSPLHF

v_call: TRBV9
cdr3_aa: CASSVGDGGSGFHQPQHF

v_call: TRBV9
cdr3_aa: CASSTLGGQYF

v_call: TRBV2
cdr3_aa: CASSVDRVSAKNIQYF

v_call: TRBV19
cdr3_aa: CASSTNPLAVPYEQYF

v_call: TRBV7-9
cdr3_aa: CASSLISTDTQYF

v_call: TRBV6-5
cdr3_aa: CASSRQGDTEAFF

v_call: TRBV2
cdr3_aa: CASMGDENTEAFF

v_call: TRBV6-1
cdr3_aa: CASSETVTGGRDYEQYF

v_call: TRBV5-4
cdr3_aa: CASSQDSYGYTF

v_call: TRBV14
cdr3_aa: CASSQGRDMSSYEQYF

v_call: TRBV7-9
cdr3_aa: CASSPGTGVGNTIYF

v_call: TRBV7-2
cdr3_aa: CASSSGGWDYGYTF

v_call: TRBV7-9
cdr3_aa: CASSLQGNQETQYF

v_call: TRBV12-3/TRBV12-4
cdr3_aa: CASSLTGTYGYTF

v_call: TRBV12-3/TRBV12-4
cdr3_aa: CASSWGGAAAFF

v_call: TRBV4-1
cdr3_aa: CASSQLGQGTGNTIYF

v_call: TRBV10-3
cdr3_aa: CAIMEAGPGELFF

v_call: TRBV9
cdr3_aa: CASSSGQGAAGNTIYF

v_call: TRBV27
cdr3_aa: CASSPIIHGTGELFF

v_call: TRBV5-1
cdr3_aa: CASTYSTGTNDGYTF

v_call: TRBV27
cdr3_aa: CASSLIWGAGGAGYTF

v_call: TRBV7-2
cdr3_aa: CASSLRTGGDTEAFF

v_call: TRBV27
cdr3_aa: CASSLSNFGTGNSPLHF

v_call: TRBV5-1
cdr3_aa: CASSLSGREDQPQHF

v_call: TRBV27
cdr3_aa: CASSFLGQLNTEAFF

v_call: TRBV7-9
cdr3_aa: CASSDSQGHQPQHF

v_call: TRBV18
cdr3_aa: CASSPSSGSDGYTF

v_call: TRBV5-1
cdr3_aa: CASSLIGGGLQETQYF

v_call: TRBV28
cdr3_aa: CASSIDRGLESLGAFF

v_call: TRBV9
cdr3_aa: CASSGTGGRGEQFF

v_call: TRBV9
cdr3_aa: CASSVTGQGYAGELFF

v_call: TRBV19
cdr3_aa: CASSETGGNQPQHF

v_call: TRBV2
cdr3_aa: CASNALGGYEQYF

v_call: TRBV12-5
cdr3_aa: CASGLVTRGTGVFYGYTF

v_call: TRBV11-2
cdr3_aa: CASSLDLARNTAGEQFF

v_call: TRBV24-1
cdr3_aa: CATSDLGTGEQFF

v_call: TRBV7-9
cdr3_aa: CASSLASNSIHEQYF

v_call: TRBV2
cdr3_aa: CASSWTGRTDTQYF

v_call: TRBV24-1
cdr3_aa: CATSDSGTGGNEQFF

v_call: TRBV19
cdr3_aa: CASRTGLGANYGYTF

v_call: TRBV5-1
cdr3_aa: CASSASIQGHREAFF